This T cell receptor beta chain is from a study of blood T cell repertoires in COVID-19 (dated by TCRdb to the early 2020s). The study in broad terms: Samples covering the acute and convalescent phases of COVID-19 were provided by collaborators in the United States, Italy and Spain. The material from the prospective study consisted of cDNA or gDNA derived from T cells, B-cell-depleted T cells, or PBMCs. Deeply sampled blood TCRbeta repertoires from subjects exposed to, actively infected with, or recovered from COVID-19 were included in the dataset. The repertoires were released in a freely available public database meant as a resource for research on the immune response to SARS-CoV-2. The samples were drawn from the first 160 participants of the ongoing ImmuneRACE study and from some 1,300 subjects provided by 6 global collaborators. Sample metadata almost always included a de-identified subject ID, COVID-19 status, age in years and sex. Where available, HLA class I and class II types were taken from metadata supplied by the sample provider and were not determined by assay-based typing.

Study-wide conclusions, independent of this receptor: The quantity of clinical and demographic metadata differed by source and by participant and was supplied without curation.

Enrolling through a virtual design, the prospective study's participants ranged in age from roughly 18 to 95 years and lived across 20 to 30 United States geographic areas. In the prospective study, cohorts were assigned on the basis of participant-reported clinical history obtained from a screening survey and a study questionnaire. Recovered participants in ImmuneRACE Cohort 3 were defined as having two consecutive negative NP/OP PCR tests, clearance from a healthcare professional, or resolution of symptoms. In the prospective study, whole blood, serum and a nasopharyngeal or oropharyngeal swab were collected from each participant by mobile phlebotomists. Additional blood draws and questionnaires over an approximately two-month period could optionally be provided by prospective study participants. Before DNA extraction, prospective study blood samples were shipped either frozen or at room temperature.

With regard to this clone: Its recognized antigen is unknown. Qualities for individual bases were not recorded, and no much larger clone is one base off.

The immunoSEQ Assay, a bias-controlled multiplex PCR, was used to amplify TCRbeta CDR3 regions from genomic DNA. The paper's data handling went like this. Within the assay, amplification of reference gene primers was used to estimate how many nucleated cells each sample contained. To quantify the absolute abundance of each unique TCRbeta CDR3 rearrangement, sequence reads were collapsed and filtered. Productive Simpson clonality was computed per sample as the square root of Simpson's diversity index over productive rearrangements. Drawn from immuneACCESS, this table holds only the in-frame rearrangements with V and J called that TCRdb kept. Clones are partly lost; checked studies trace under half to an unresolved V gene and leave the rest unexplained. V, J and clone size reflect that table, while D and trimming were determined from the DNA. The sample profile shows a few hundred thousand clones; around 87% of them were found once. About 9.4% of the sample is held by the ten biggest clonotypes.

This receptor was taken from a woman aged 45-59 years who had recovered from COVID-19. The specimen sequenced was PBMCs or T cells enriched from blood (not recorded which).

This receptor has the CDR3 CATRGSAGGKLFF. The sequenced DNA is TGTGCCACCAGGGGCAGTGCGGGCGGCAAACTGTTTTTT. Rearrangement joined TRBV24-1 to TRBJ1-4; the D gene remains uncertain. The CDR3 sequence holds 13 residues, the cysteine and phenylalanine included. Solely the CDR3 DNA is kept, with 39 bases framed from the first base. V is reduced by 7 bases and J by 11 bases, leaving a spacing of 16 bases between them. Via the germline V gene, CDR1 is KGHDR and CDR2 SFDVKD.